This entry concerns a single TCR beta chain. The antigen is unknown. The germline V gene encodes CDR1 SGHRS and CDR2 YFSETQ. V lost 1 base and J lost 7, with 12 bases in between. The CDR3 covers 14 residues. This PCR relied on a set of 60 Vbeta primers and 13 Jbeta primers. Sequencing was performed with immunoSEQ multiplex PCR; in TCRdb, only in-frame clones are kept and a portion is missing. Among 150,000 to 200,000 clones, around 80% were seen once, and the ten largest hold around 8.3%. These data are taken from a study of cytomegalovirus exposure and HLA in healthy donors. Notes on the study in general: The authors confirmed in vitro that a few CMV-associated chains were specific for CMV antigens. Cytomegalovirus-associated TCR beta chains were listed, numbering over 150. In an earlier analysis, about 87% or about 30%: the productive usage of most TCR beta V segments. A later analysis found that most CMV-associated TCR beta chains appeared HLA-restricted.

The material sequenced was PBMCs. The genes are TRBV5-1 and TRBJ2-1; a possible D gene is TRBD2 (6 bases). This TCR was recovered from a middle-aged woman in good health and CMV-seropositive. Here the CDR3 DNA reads TGCGCCAGCAGCTTGTTGGGCGGGAAGAATGAGCAGTTCTTC. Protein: CASSLLGGKNEQFF.